Below are 9 T cell receptor beta chains sequenced from a single sample in a study of blood T cell repertoires in COVID-19. TCRdb keeps only in-frame clones here, not all; method: immunoSEQ multiplex PCR. The table lists 200,000 to 250,000 clones, 80% to 85% of them singletons. The sequenced sample consisted of peripheral blood. These receptors were obtained from a woman of 80 years or more with COVID-19, enrolled during active disease.

The chain couples TRBV23-1 to TRBJ1-5; tentative D call: TRBD1 (5 bases). TRBV23-1 is placed among ORFs of uncertain function. Trimming left V 3 bases short and J 3 bases short, with 12 bases between. The CDR3 is made up of 15 amino acids. The CDR3 reads CASSQGRTHNQPQHF. CDR3 nucleotides: TGCGCCAGCAGTCAGGGTCGGACACACAATCAGCCCCAGCATTTT.

The rearrangement links TRBV3-1 (or the pseudogene TRBV3-2) to TRBJ2-7, with TRBD2 identical over 8 bases. V shed 0 bases, J shed 7 bases, and the junction held 8 bases outside the gene matches. This CDR3 contains 15 residues. Germline CDR1 is LGHDT and CDR2 is YNNKEL (reference sequence). The CDR3 loop reads CASSQDDSREVEQYF. CDR3 nucleotides: TGTGCCAGCAGCCAAGATGACTCGCGGGAGGTTGAGCAGTACTTC.

CDR3 protein: CASSPGGSYEQYF. CDR3 sequence (DNA): TGTGCCAGCAGCCCGGGGGGCTCCTACGAGCAGTACTTC. This chain links TRBV5-5 with TRBJ2-7; 7 bases line up with TRBD2. Per germline, CDR1 SGHKS and CDR2 YYEKEE (reference sequence). This CDR3 spans 13 amino acids. The junction had 1 base not matched to a gene; V was cut back by 4 bases and J by 0 bases.

This sequence joins TRBV18 and TRBJ1-5, with a weak D call TRBD1 (5 bases). CDR1 and CDR2 (germline): KGHSH, LQKENI. The V end was cut by 2 bases, the J end by 9 bases, with 14 bases between. This CDR3 is built from 14 residues. CDR3 coding DNA: TGTGCCAGCTCACCAAATCAGGGCACAGGGCCCCAGCATTTT. Residues: CASSPNQGTGPQHF.

This chain joins TRBV6-5 and TRBJ1-6; D gene unclear. Per the germline V gene, CDR1 is MNHEY and CDR2 is SVGAGI. The CDR3 extends over 13 amino acids. V lost 1 base and J lost 10, with 8 bases in between. CDR3 protein: CASSYLEGSPLHF. The CDR3 nucleotides read TGTGCCAGCAGTTACTTAGAGGGATCACCCCTCCACTTT.

The J gene is TRBJ2-5, the V gene TRBV18; 9 bases fit TRBD2. The CDR3 totals 17 residues. Germline lookup yields CDR1 KGHSH and CDR2 LQKENI. The junction had 9 bases not matched to a gene; V was cut back by 3 bases and J by 1 base. Here the CDR3 reads CASSPSTSGGIQETQYF. CDR3 DNA: TGTGCCAGCTCACCGTCGACTAGCGGAGGTATCCAAGAGACCCAGTACTTC.

V usage is TRBV5-4 and J usage is TRBJ1-6; 7 nucleotides line up with TRBD1. From germline, CDR1 is SGHNT and CDR2 YYREEE (reference sequence). The CDR3 loop spans 15 amino acids. With 2 bases clipped from V and 5 bases from J, the junction kept 4 bases outside the gene matches. The CDR3 here is CASSLRTGDNSPLHF. CDR3 DNA: TGTGCCAGCAGCTTACGGACAGGAGATAATTCACCCCTCCACTTT.

This chain uses TRBV5-8 with TRBJ2-2; the D gene is possibly TRBD2 (5 bases). The CDR3 is 14 amino acids. Germline lookup yields CDR1 SGHTS and CDR2 YDEGEE. V gave up 7 bases and J gave up 5 bases, with 15 bases separating them. CDR3 loop: CASCLLLGTGELFF. The CDR3 nucleotides read TGTGCCAGCTGCCTCTTACTAGGGACCGGGGAGCTGTTTTTT.

The chain recombines TRBV10-3 with TRBJ1-2, with 7 nucleotides matching TRBD1. V lost 2 bases to trimming and J lost 10 bases; unmatched junction nucleotides: 7. The CDR3 runs to 13 residues. Germline CDR1 and CDR2: ENHRY and SYGVKD. CDR3 residues: CAISEGQDRVYTF. In DNA, the CDR3 is TGTGCCATCAGTGAGGGACAGGATAGGGTCTACACCTTC.